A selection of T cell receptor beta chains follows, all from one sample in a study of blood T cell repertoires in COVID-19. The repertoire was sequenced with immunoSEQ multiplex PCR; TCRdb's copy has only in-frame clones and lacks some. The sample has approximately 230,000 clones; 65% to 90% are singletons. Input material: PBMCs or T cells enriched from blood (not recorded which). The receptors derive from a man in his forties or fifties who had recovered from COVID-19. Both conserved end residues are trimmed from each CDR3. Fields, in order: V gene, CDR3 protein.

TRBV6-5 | ASRKGDSLNAF
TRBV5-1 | ASIPSGAPYNEQF
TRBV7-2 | ASSLQQQAYEQY
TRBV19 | ASSQGANTDTQY
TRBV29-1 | SVEQNEKLF
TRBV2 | ASSDLDEQF
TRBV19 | ASQRERRGNEQF
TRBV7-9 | ASTSGAGVSYEQY
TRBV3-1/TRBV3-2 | ASSQDLTSGGRGETQY
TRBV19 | ASSIVGGYT
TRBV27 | ASLKRTGGEQY
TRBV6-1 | ASSGTGGYSGNTIY
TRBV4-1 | ASSQDIQGSYNEQF
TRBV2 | ASTLRETDTQY
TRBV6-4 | ASSDDLLGGSPYEQY
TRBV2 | ASFRTSGSNEQF
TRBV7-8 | ASSPQELNEKLF
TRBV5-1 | ASSLNPGTGDSPLH
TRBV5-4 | ASSLAVVASSYNEQF
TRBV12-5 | ASGLVSGRLRGEQY
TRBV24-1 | ATRPPGVETQY
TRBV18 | ASSRRQAQETQY
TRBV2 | ASSEASGSGYTGELF
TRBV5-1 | ASSLASGLGNEQF
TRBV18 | ASSPPSGGAGYVV